This record looks at one T cell receptor (beta chain) sequence and its context. What it recognizes is unknown. Each CDR3 protein is one row after TCRdb ran MiXCR on the reads. The repertoire holds 150,000 to 200,000 distinct CDR3 sequences, with around 15% as singletons. This record belongs to a study of T cell repertoires in cytomegalovirus infection. Study overall: The public TCR beta signatures pointed to both CMV infection and matching HLA type.

Germline CDR1 reads MNHEY; CDR2 reads SVGEGT. The CDR3 contains 11 residues. V lost 11 bases and J 6 bases, leaving 13 bases between the germline ends. General observations from the study: The ex vivo response showed dominance by HLA-C-restricted CMV-specific TCR beta clonotypes. Identification of carriers of CMV plus the relevant HLA was performed using cumulative public TCR beta family frequency.

The TCR originated in a human donor in good health (CMV status not recorded). Some clones in this sample may be carry-over from other donors' samples. Input material: PBMCs. The V call is TRBV6-2 or TRBV6-3, the J call TRBJ2-5; D might be TRBD1 (5 bases). The chain's CDR3 is CASLGRKTQYF. The CDR3 DNA is TGTGCCTCCCTGGGGCGAAAGACCCAGTACTTC.